A selection of T cell receptor beta chains follows, all from one sample in a study of T cells after yellow fever vaccination. Via MiXCR, TCRdb re-called the 5' RACE reads, giving one row per CDR3 protein. The sample comprises about 500,000 distinct CDR3 sequences, about 15% of which are singletons, and 17% rests with the top ten. The input for sequencing was PBMCs, taken 5 days after the first yellow fever vaccination. The receptors originated from a man between 18 and 35 years old who received the YFV17D yellow fever vaccine. The CDR3 runs from the conserved cysteine through the conserved F or W. A D gene is named only where the DNA matches it firmly. Some rows have no size entry. The others give once, few or many, or a class for an expanded clone.

many | TRBJ2-3 | TRBV5-1 | - | CASSAFVDTQYF | TGCGCCAGCAGCGCCTTCGTAGATACGCAGTATTTT
- | TRBJ1-3 | TRBV4-3 | - | CASSQESLSPGNTIYF | TGCGCCAGCAGCCAAGAATCCTTATCCCCTGGAAACACCATATATTTT
few | TRBJ1-4 | TRBV4-1 | TRBD1 | CASSQDRDNEKLFF | TGCGCCAGCAGCCAGGACAGGGATAATGAAAAACTGTTTTTT
- | TRBJ2-1 | TRBV9 | - | CASSVGPGTAHNEQFF | TGTGCCAGCAGCGTAGGTCCCGGGACCGCTCACAATGAGCAGTTCTTC
- | TRBJ2-2 | TRBV11-2 | - | CASSLDRRVEMGELFF | TGTGCCAGCAGCTTAGATCGCCGGGTAGAGATGGGGGAGCTGTTTTTT
- | TRBJ2-2 | TRBV4-3 | TRBD2 | CASSQEPSGGNTGELFF | TGCGCCAGCAGCCAAGAACCGAGCGGGGGGAACACCGGGGAGCTGTTTTTT
- | TRBJ1-6 | TRBV5-6 | - | CASRSENSPLHF | TGTGCCAGCAGGTCAGAGAATTCACCCCTCCACTTT
few | TRBJ1-6 | TRBV4-3 | TRBD1 | CASSQAKTGGSPLHF | TGCGCCAGCAGCCAAGCGAAGACAGGGGGTTCACCCCTCCACTTT
many | TRBJ2-1 | TRBV6-5 | TRBD2 | CASSQTSGGYNEQFF | TGTGCCAGCAGCCAGACTAGCGGGGGGTACAATGAGCAGTTCTTC
few | TRBJ1-1 | TRBV6-6 | - | CASSYPTGRGAFF | TGTGCCAGCAGTTACCCGACCGGGAGGGGAGCTTTCTTT
few | TRBJ2-5 | TRBV21-1 | - | CASSKSPSSGRETQYF | TGTGCCAGCAGCAAATCACCCTCGTCGGGGAGGGAGACCCAGTACTTC
once | TRBJ1-5 | TRBV20-1 | - | CSAWQGFGPQHF | TGCAGTGCATGGCAGGGGTTTGGGCCCCAGCATTTT
many | TRBJ1-1 | TRBV12-3/TRBV12-4 | TRBD1 | CASSRPRQGVGNTEAFF | TGTGCCAGCAGTCGACCACGACAGGGGGTCGGGAACACTGAAGCTTTCTTT
- | TRBJ2-2 | TRBV24-1 | TRBD2 | CATSDSGRDTGELFF | TGTGCCACCAGTGATAGCGGGAGAGACACCGGGGAGCTGTTTTTT
- | TRBJ2-1 | TRBV21-1 | - | CASRRRRDPYNEQFF | TGTGCCAGCAGGCGAAGGAGGGATCCCTACAATGAGCAGTTCTTC
many | TRBJ2-2 | TRBV5-6 | - | CASSFLAGELFF | TGTGCCAGCAGCTTCCTGGCCGGGGAGCTGTTTTTT
- | TRBJ1-4 | TRBV3-1 | TRBD1 | CASSHPGQGIEKLFF | TGTGCCAGCAGCCACCCGGGACAGGGTATCGAAAAACTGTTTTTT
many | TRBJ1-2 | TRBV6-5 | - | CASSYVGAAGYGYTF | TGTGCCAGCAGTTACGTCGGGGCGGCGGGCTATGGCTACACCTTC
- | TRBJ1-1 | TRBV6-1 | - | CASRVGGNTEAFF | TGTGCCAGCAGGGTTGGCGGGAACACTGAAGCTTTCTTT
few | TRBJ2-2 | TRBV27 | - | CASSGWGTPNTGELFF | TGTGCCAGCAGTGGATGGGGGACCCCGAACACCGGGGAGCTGTTTTTT
many | TRBJ2-5 | TRBV20-1 | TRBD1 | CSARAGTVQETQYF | TGCAGTGCTAGAGCAGGGACAGTTCAAGAGACCCAGTACTTC
- | TRBJ2-2 | TRBV6-6 | TRBD2 | CPSGTSDTGELFF | TGTCCCTCTGGGACTAGCGACACCGGGGAGCTGTTTTTT
- | TRBJ1-5 | TRBV2 | - | CASSERDSNQPQHF | TGTGCCAGCAGTGAACGGGATAGCAATCAGCCCCAGCATTTT
- | TRBJ2-1 | TRBV7-3 | TRBD2 | CASSPTGTSGEGHFF | TGTGCCAGCAGCCCCACGGGGACTAGCGGCGAAGGGCATTTCTTC
many | TRBJ1-4 | TRBV20-1 | - | CSASKDEKLFF | TGCAGTGCTAGTAAGGATGAAAAACTGTTTTTT
few | TRBJ1-1 | TRBV6-5 | - | CASSWGTANTEAFF | TGTGCCAGCAGTTGGGGGACGGCGAACACTGAAGCTTTCTTT
- | TRBJ2-3 | TRBV12-3/TRBV12-4 | TRBD1 | CAICSDRGGILGTDTQYF | TGTGCCATCTGTTCCGACAGGGGCGGAATCCTTGGTACAGATACGCAGTATTTT
- | TRBJ2-7 | TRBV29-1 | - | CSVRRVGDEQYF | TGCAGCGTCCGCCGGGTGGGGGACGAGCAGTACTTC
- | TRBJ1-2 | TRBV3-1 | - | CASSHQRTGRPYGYTF | TGTGCCAGCAGCCACCAGAGGACGGGACGGCCCTATGGCTACACCTTC
- | TRBJ2-7 | TRBV18 | TRBD1 | CASSRDRADYEQYF | TGTGCCAGCTCACGGGACAGGGCCGACTACGAGCAGTACTTC
- | TRBJ1-2 | TRBV29-1 | TRBD1 | CSVGTGGVGYGYTF | TGCAGCGTTGGGACAGGGGGCGTAGGCTATGGCTACACCTTC
few | TRBJ2-3 | TRBV12-3/TRBV12-4 | - | CASSPLSGGPFTDTQYF | TGTGCCAGCAGTCCTCTATCGGGGGGCCCCTTTACAGATACGCAGTATTTT
- | TRBJ1-1 | TRBV4-1 | - | CASSQGPGVNTEAFF | TGCGCCAGCAGCCAAGGTCCAGGGGTGAACACTGAAGCTTTCTTT
- | TRBJ2-1 | TRBV7-9 | - | CASSFRQGGGNEQFF | TGTGCCAGCAGCTTTAGACAGGGAGGTGGCAATGAGCAGTTCTTC
- | TRBJ2-1 | TRBV25-1 | - | CASSEPRRGDNEQFF | TGTGCCAGCAGTGAACCCCGCCGGGGAGACAATGAGCAGTTCTTC
- | TRBJ2-5 | TRBV15 | TRBD1 | CATSNVQGVYQETQYF | TGTGCCACCAGCAACGTACAGGGGGTGTACCAAGAGACCCAGTACTTC
- | TRBJ2-3 | TRBV7-7 | TRBD1 | CASSLLQGEADTQYF | TGTGCTAGCAGCTTATTACAGGGGGAGGCAGATACGCAGTATTTT
- | TRBJ1-4 | TRBV5-5 | - | CASSYSPGDNEKLFF | TGTGCCAGCAGCTATAGCCCCGGGGATAATGAAAAACTGTTTTTT
- | TRBJ1-2 | TRBV12-3/TRBV12-4 | - | CASSLGRVNGYTF | TGTGCCAGCAGTTTAGGCAGGGTGAATGGCTACACCTTC
many | TRBJ1-1 | TRBV18 | - | CASSPPGAKTEAFF | TGTGCCAGCTCACCGCCGGGGGCAAAAACTGAAGCTTTCTTT
- | TRBJ2-7 | TRBV15 | - | CATSKAGYEQYF | TGTGCCACCAGCAAGGCGGGCTACGAGCAGTACTTC
few | TRBJ1-6 | TRBV7-3 | - | CASSLTRESPLHF | TGTGCCAGCAGCTTAACGAGGGAGTCACCCCTCCACTTT
- | TRBJ2-7 | TRBV7-6 | - | CASSFSAGTYEQYF | TGTGCCAGCAGCTTTTCCGCGGGAACCTACGAGCAGTACTTC
- | TRBJ2-1 | TRBV7-2 | - | CASSLRVSEQFF | TGTGCCAGCAGCTTAAGGGTGAGCGAGCAGTTCTTC
few | TRBJ2-2 | TRBV5-5 | TRBD1 | CASSRIQGVNTGELFF | TGTGCCAGCAGCCGCATACAGGGGGTAAACACCGGGGAGCTGTTTTTT
few | TRBJ1-4 | TRBV7-9 | TRBD1 | CASTNRDRGEKLFF | TGTGCCAGCACCAATCGGGACAGGGGTGAAAAACTGTTTTTT
few | TRBJ2-7 | TRBV5-1 | TRBD2 | CASSLESRLALYF | TGCGCCAGCAGCTTGGAATCTCGACTAGCACTGTACTTC
- | TRBJ1-4 | TRBV7-7 | TRBD1 | CASSQGTGGREKLFF | TGTGCTAGCAGCCAGGGGACAGGGGGCCGAGAAAAACTGTTTTTT